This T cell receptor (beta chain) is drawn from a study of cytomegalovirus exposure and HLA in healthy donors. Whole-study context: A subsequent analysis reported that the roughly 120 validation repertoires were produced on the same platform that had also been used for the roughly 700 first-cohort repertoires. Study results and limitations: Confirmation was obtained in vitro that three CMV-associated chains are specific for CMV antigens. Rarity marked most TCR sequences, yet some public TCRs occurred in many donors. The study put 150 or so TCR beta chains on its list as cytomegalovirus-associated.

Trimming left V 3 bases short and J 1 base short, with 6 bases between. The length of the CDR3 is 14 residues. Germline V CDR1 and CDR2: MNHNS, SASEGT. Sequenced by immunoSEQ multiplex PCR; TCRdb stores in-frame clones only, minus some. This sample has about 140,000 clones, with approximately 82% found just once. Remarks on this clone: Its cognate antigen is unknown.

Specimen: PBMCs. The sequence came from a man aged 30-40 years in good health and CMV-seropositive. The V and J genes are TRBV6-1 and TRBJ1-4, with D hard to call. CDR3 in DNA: TGTGCCAGCAGTGAGAGGAGAACTAATGAAAAACTGTTTTTT. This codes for CASSERRTNEKLFF.